This TCR beta chain comes out of a study of blood T cell repertoires in COVID-19 (dated by TCRdb to about 2020). Regarding the research as a whole: Collaborator samples came from the United States, Italy and Spain and covered acute and convalescent phases of COVID-19. The material from the prospective study consisted of cDNA or gDNA derived from T cells, B-cell-depleted T cells, or PBMCs. The dataset comprised deeply sampled blood TCRbeta repertoires from subjects exposed to, actively infected with, or recovered from COVID-19. A freely available public database, intended as a resource for researchers studying the immune response to SARS-CoV-2, is where the repertoires were released. Samples were obtained from the ongoing ImmuneRACE study (first 160 participants) and from about 1,300 subjects provided by 6 global collaborators. The sample metadata nearly always contained a de-identified subject ID, COVID-19 status, age in years and sex. HLA class I and class II types, where available, came from metadata supplied by the sample provider rather than from assay-based typing.

Whole blood was collected in K2EDTA tubes by collaborating institutions according to the institutions' own protocols. For TCRbeta analysis, collaborators shipped samples in one of three forms: frozen whole blood, isolated PBMCs, or DNA extracted from either of those sample types. The research as a whole found: Clinical and demographic metadata were provided uncurated, with the amount varying by source and participant.

Note on this clone: It lacks a known antigen. No clone much larger than this one lies a single base away; base qualities are absent.

V sheds 7 bases and J sheds 2 bases, leaving 6 bases between their ends. The germline V gene supplies CDR1 SNHLY and CDR2 FYNNEI. The CDR3 measures 11 amino acids from cysteine to phenylalanine. This entry keeps only the CDR3 DNA: 33 bases, framed from base 1. TCRbeta CDR3 regions were amplified from genomic DNA by means of the immunoSEQ Assay, a bias-controlled multiplex PCR. On the study's bioinformatics: The number of nucleated cells in each sample was estimated by amplification of reference gene primers within the assay. To quantify the absolute abundance of each unique TCRbeta CDR3 rearrangement, sequence reads were collapsed and filtered. For each sample, productive Simpson clonality was calculated as the square root of Simpson's diversity index across productive rearrangements. TCRdb holds this immuneACCESS table with in-frame rearrangements only. Some clones are missing; in checked studies, unresolved V genes explain under half, and the rest has no known cause. That table supplies the V and J calls and clone size; D and trimming were determined from the DNA. The sample table shows 70,000 to 85,000 clones, and around 79% are seen once. The top ten clones comprise about an eighth of the sample.

The chain joins TRBV2 to TRBJ2-7, with the D gene not confidently named. The specimen was peripheral blood. The TCR originated in a man older than 75 with acute or convalescent COVID-19. The DNA sequence is given as TGTGCCAGCATGATAGCCTACGAGCAGTACTTC. Its translation is CASMIAYEQYF.